This passage covers 14 T cell receptor beta chains from one sample sequenced in a study of blood T cell repertoires in COVID-19. Here immunoSEQ multiplex PCR was the method, and the copy in TCRdb shows in-frame clones only, minus some. The sample contains 360,000 or so clones, about nine tenths of which appear only once. The source material was PBMCs or T cells enriched from blood (not recorded which). The source of these receptors is a woman aged 25-40 years who had been exposed to COVID-19.

The chain employs TRBV7-9 and TRBJ1-2, with D unresolved. CDR1 and CDR2 (germline): SEHNR, FQNEAQ (reference sequence). CDR3 length: 15 amino acids. V was shortened by 8 bases and J by 9 bases, with 25 bases between the two germline ends. DNA of the CDR3: TGTGCCAGCGTCTTATTCGATATCTCTGGTAACAGCTACACCTTC. Its translation is CASVLFDISGNSYTF.

J is TRBJ2-2 and V is TRBV14, with 10 bases aligning to TRBD2. V dropped 0 bases and J dropped 6; count of bases not matched to a gene: 7. Germline assignment: CDR1 SGHDN and CDR2 FVKESK. CDR3 length equals 17 residues. Written as DNA, the CDR3 is TGTGCCAGCAGCCAAGAAGTGCTAGCGGGAGTAGCCGGGGAGCTGTTTTTT. Translating it yields CASSQEVLAGVAGELFF.

The chain recombines TRBV6-4 with TRBJ2-3, with TRBD2 identical over 9 bases. V lost 4 bases and J lost 4; bases outside the gene matches: 3. The CDR3 sequence is 14 residues long. Germline V gene sequence: CDR1 MRHNA, CDR2 SNTAGT. The CDR3 DNA is TGTGCCAGCAGTGCGGCGGGAGGGGCAGATACGCAGTATTTT. As protein: CASSAAGGADTQYF.

This clone was recorded only once. The V and J genes are TRBV7-9 and TRBJ1-1; D ambiguous. Trimming removed 1 base from V and 4 bases from J, with 4 bases in between. This CDR3 is 12 amino acids long. Germline loops: CDR1 SEHNR, CDR2 FQNEAQ (reference sequence). In DNA, the CDR3 is TGTGCCAGCAGCTTAGTGGCCACTGAAGCTTTCTTT. Amino acid sequence: CASSLVATEAFF.

The J gene is TRBJ2-7, the V gene TRBV11-2; TRBD1 is a possible D gene (5 bases). The CDR3 is 18 amino acids. Trimming stripped 2 bases from V and 3 bases from J, with 23 bases between. Germline-derived CDR1 and CDR2 are SGHAT and FQNNGV. In nucleotides, the CDR3 is TGTGCCAGCAGCTTATATTCTCTCGGGCAGGGTGCCCACTACGAGCAGTACTTC. It encodes CASSLYSLGQGAHYEQYF.

The rearrangement joins TRBV28 to TRBJ1-1; D is ambiguous. The germline V gene has CDR1 MDHEN and CDR2 SYDVKM. Trimming stripped 2 bases from V and 1 base from J, with 14 bases between. This CDR3 contains 16 residues. CDR3 region: CASSLKKKVANTEAFF. DNA for the CDR3: TGTGCCAGCAGTTTAAAAAAGAAAGTGGCGAACACTGAAGCTTTCTTT. Filled out from reference TRBV28 and TRBJ1-1, the complete variable domain reads DVKVTQSSRYLVKRTGEKVFLECVQDMDHENMFWYRQDPGLGLRLIYFSYDVKMKEKGDIPEGYSVSREKKERFSLILESASTNQTSMYLCASSLKKKVANTEAFFGQGTRLTVV.

The chain links TRBV9 to TRBJ2-2; 8 bases map to TRBD2. The V and J ends lost 0 bases and 2 bases, in that order; junction bases with no gene match: 3. Germline V gene data show CDR1 as SGDLS and CDR2 as YYNGEE. The CDR3 totals 16 residues. The CDR3 sequence is CASSVVLAENTGELFF. The DNA for the CDR3 is TGTGCCAGCAGCGTAGTACTAGCGGAAAACACCGGGGAGCTGTTTTTT.

This sequence joins TRBV9 and TRBJ1-3; tentatively, D is TRBD1 (6 bases). The germline CDR1 and CDR2 sequences are SGDLS and YYNGEE. The length of the CDR3 is 16 residues. V lost 7 bases and J 4 bases, leaving 21 bases between the germline ends. The CDR3 region is CASSTGTSMAGNTIYF. CDR3 sequence (DNA): TGTGCCAGCTCTACAGGGACCTCCATGGCGGGAAACACCATATATTTT.

The chain employs TRBV12-3 or TRBV12-4 and TRBJ1-2; 7 bases align to TRBD1. V gave up 5 bases and J gave up 2 bases; unmatched junction bases: 2. This CDR3 has 13 amino acids. CDR3: CASSRGPNYGYTF. The CDR3 DNA reads as TGTGCCAGCAGTAGGGGGCCGAACTATGGCTACACCTTC.

The chain carries TRBV7-9 and TRBJ2-1; D unclear. The CDR3 has 11 residues. V was clipped by 2 bases and J by 10 bases, with 6 bases between them. The germline V gene encodes CDR1 SEHNR and CDR2 FQNEAQ (reference sequence). The CDR3 bases are TGTGCCAGCAGCTTAAAGCCGGAGCAGTTCTTC. As protein: CASSLKPEQFF. Drawing the rest from reference TRBV7-9 and TRBJ2-1, the complete variable domain is DTGVSQNPRHKITKRGQNVTFRCDPISEHNRLYWYRQTLGQGPEFLTYFQNEAQLEKSRLLSDRFSAERPKGSFSTLEIQRTEQGDSAMYLCASSLKPEQFFGPGTRLTVL.

This clone has only one observation. The gene calls are TRBV28 and TRBJ1-2; no firm D call. Germline values: CDR1 MDHEN, CDR2 SYDVKM. The CDR3 loop spans 13 amino acids. Trimming pared 2 bases from V and 2 bases from J, leaving 6 bases between. The CDR3 DNA is TGTGCCAGCAGTTTAGAGAGAAACTATGGCTACACCTTC. Its protein product is CASSLERNYGYTF.

The gene calls are TRBV28 and TRBJ1-3, with no clear D. Trimming left V 6 bases short and J 3 bases short, with 18 bases between. The CDR3 is 16 residues long. Germline CDR1 reads MDHEN; CDR2 reads SYDVKM. The CDR3 is CASRSPVPPFGNTIYF. CDR3 coding DNA: TGTGCCAGCAGATCTCCAGTACCACCCTTTGGAAACACCATATATTTT.

The chain joins TRBV30 to TRBJ2-7; 10 bases align to TRBD2. V was clipped by 2 bases and J by 7 bases; unmatched bases: 11. Germline V lookup: CDR1 GTSNPN, CDR2 SVGIG (reference sequence). The CDR3 totals 15 residues. CDR3 nucleotide sequence: TGTGCCTGGAGTTCTGGAGCGGGAGGGCCGGGAGAGCAGTACTTC. Translating it yields CAWSSGAGGPGEQYF.

This chain connects TRBV5-8 to TRBJ2-5; TRBD1 aligns across 7 bases. The CDR3 contains 17 residues. Germline loops: CDR1 SGHTS, CDR2 YDEGEE. Trimming at V came to 4 bases and at J to 0 bases, leaving 12 bases not matched to a gene. The DNA for the CDR3 is TGTGCCAGCAGCGTGCATTCCGGGACAGCGTACCAAGAGACCCAGTACTTC. It codes for CASSVHSGTAYQETQYF.